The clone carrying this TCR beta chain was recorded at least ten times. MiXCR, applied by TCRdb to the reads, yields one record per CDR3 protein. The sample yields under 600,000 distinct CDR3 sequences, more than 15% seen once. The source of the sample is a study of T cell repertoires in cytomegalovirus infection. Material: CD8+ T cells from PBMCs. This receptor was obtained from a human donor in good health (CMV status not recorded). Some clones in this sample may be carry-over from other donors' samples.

The DNA for the CDR3 is TGTGCCAGCAGCTTGGACCTCAGGGAGTATGACTATGGCTACACCTTC. Translation: CASSLDLREYDYGYTF. The chain combines TRBV5-6 with TRBJ1-2, with a weak D call TRBD1 (5 bases). With 0 bases removed from V and 3 bases from J, the gap between germline ends came to 15 bases. Germline CDR1 reads SGHDT; CDR2 reads YYEEEE. The CDR3 length is 16 residues.